These 25 T cell receptor beta chains came from one sample sequenced in a study of T cells in localized non-small cell lung cancer (dated by TCRdb to the early 2020s). Receptor libraries were prepared by the immunoSEQ multiplex PCR assay. The source is immuneACCESS, and TCRdb retained only in-frame sequences with V and J called. Part of the clones is not carried over; for the studies checked, unresolved V genes explain less than half of this, and the remainder is unexplained. In all, the sample holds approximately 67,000 clones, and approximately 84% of those were seen once. About 13% of the sample comes from the top ten. The sequencing here drew on peripheral blood, taken before any cancer treatment. The receptors derive from a female donor aged 60 or older with stage I lung adenocarcinoma.

This sequence joins TRBV20-1 and TRBJ2-1, with D unresolved. There are 11 residues in the CDR3. The V gene lost 1 base and the J gene lost 5 bases, with 3 bases spanning the gap. Germline V gene lookup returns CDR1 DFQATT and CDR2 SNEGSKA (reference sequence). Here the CDR3 reads CSARANNEQFF. The CDR3 DNA reads TGCAGTGCTAGAGCCAACAATGAGCAGTTCTTC.

This clone was observed a few times. This chain connects TRBV6-1 to TRBJ1-1, with D perhaps TRBD1 (6 bases). The germline CDR1 and CDR2 sequences are MNHNS and SASEGT. V lost 4 bases and J 10 bases, leaving 19 bases between the germline ends. This CDR3 has 14 amino acids. CDR3: CASSASGHFNGAFF. CDR3 bases: TGTGCCAGCAGTGCCTCGGGACATTTTAATGGAGCTTTCTTT.

This rearrangement joins TRBV23-1 to TRBJ2-5, with D possibly TRBD2 on 5 matching bases. TRBV23-1 is filed as an ORF, its function uncertain. V was clipped by 3 bases and J by 3 bases, with 5 bases between them. The CDR3 is made up of 12 amino acids. CDR3 sequence (DNA): TGCGCCAGCAGTCACGGGGAAGAGACCCAGTACTTC. The encoded protein is CASSHGEETQYF.

The chain employs TRBV27 and TRBJ1-2; tentative D call: TRBD1 (6 bases). Looked up from germline, CDR1 is MNHEY and CDR2 is SMNVEV (reference sequence). V was pared by 4 bases and J by 4 bases, with 16 bases between. The CDR3 length is 15 residues. The CDR3 DNA reads TGTGCCAGCAGTTCCAGGACAGCAATGACCTATGGCTACACCTTC. This sequence encodes CASSSRTAMTYGYTF.

The chain carries TRBV6-1 and TRBJ1-4; D call uncertain. Germline values: CDR1 MNHNS, CDR2 SASEGT. Trimming stripped 3 bases from V and 7 bases from J, with 9 bases between. This CDR3 spans 13 amino acids. As DNA, the CDR3 is TGTGCCAGCAGTGAGTTTGTGGTTGAAAAACTGTTTTTT. It yields the protein CASSEFVVEKLFF.

The genes are TRBV5-1 and TRBJ1-5, with 9 bases lining up with TRBD1. The CDR3 is 15 amino acids. Germline values: CDR1 SGHRS, CDR2 YFSETQ. V was clipped by 0 bases and J by 2 bases; unmatched bases: 0. The CDR3 is CASSLGTGGNQPQHF. In nucleotides, the CDR3 is TGCGCCAGCAGCTTGGGGACAGGGGGCAATCAGCCCCAGCATTTT.

The gene calls are TRBV19 and TRBJ1-2; D may be TRBD1 (5 bases). CDR1 and CDR2 (germline): LNHDA, SQIVND (reference sequence). V shed 3 bases and J shed 7 bases, with 12 bases lying between them. The CDR3 sequence is 13 residues long. The CDR3 reads CASSITQGSGYTF. The CDR3 region has the DNA TGTGCCAGTAGTATTACCCAGGGAAGTGGCTACACCTTC.

This chain joins TRBV30 and TRBJ2-1; D uncertain. Trimming cost V 0 bases and J 2 bases, with 14 bases left between them. Germline CDR1 reads GTSNPN; CDR2 reads SVGIG (reference sequence). This CDR3 has 16 residues. DNA for the CDR3: TGTGCCTGGAGTGTGATGGGCTCCCTAACCTACAATGAGCAGTTCTTC. This encodes CAWSVMGSLTYNEQFF.

V usage is TRBV7-9 and J usage is TRBJ2-6; 9 nucleotides align to TRBD1. The CDR3 consists of 15 residues. With 7 bases clipped from V and 13 bases from J, the junction kept 14 bases outside the gene matches. Per germline, CDR1 SEHNR and CDR2 FQNEAQ (reference sequence). The CDR3: CASNKGQGRAEVLTF. The CDR3 DNA reads TGTGCCAGCAATAAGGGACAGGGAAGGGCAGAAGTCCTGACTTTC.

V gene TRBV18 combines with J gene TRBJ2-3; 7 bases are shared with TRBD1. This CDR3 has 15 residues. Germline V lookup: CDR1 KGHSH, CDR2 LQKENI. V lost 4 bases, J lost 1 base, and 5 bases stayed unmatched. CDR3 coding DNA: TGTGCCAGCTCACTCGGACAGGCAGGCACAGATACGCAGTATTTT. Its translation is CASSLGQAGTDTQYF.

The chain uses TRBV6-5 and TRBJ2-4; the D gene is possibly TRBD2 (5 bases). The CDR3 covers 14 residues. Germline CDR1 reads MNHEY; CDR2 reads SVGAGI. Trimming took 0 bases from V and 10 from J, leaving 13 bases between them. CDR3 bases: TGTGCCAGCAGTTACTCGAGGGAATCAGATATTCAGTACTTC. Encoded protein: CASSYSRESDIQYF.

This clone was seen a handful of times. V and J are TRBV12-5 and TRBJ2-1; 7 bases fit TRBD2. Germline-derived CDR1 and CDR2 are LGHNT and FRNRAP. V was pared by 0 bases and J by 4 bases, with 12 bases of the junction left unmatched. The CDR3 extends over 18 amino acids. DNA for the CDR3: TGTGCTAGTGGTTTGGTAAGGATTGGTGGGAGGGAATACAATGAGCAGTTCTTC. Its protein product is CASGLVRIGGREYNEQFF. The full variable domain, completed using reference TRBV12-5 and TRBJ2-1, is DARVTQTPRHKVTEMGQEVTMRCQPILGHNTVFWYRQTMMQGLELLAYFRNRAPLDDSGMPKDRFSAEMPDATLATLKIQPSEPRDSAVYFCASGLVRIGGREYNEQFFGPGTRLTVL.

This rearrangement joins TRBV25-1 to TRBJ1-2; the match to TRBD1 covers 8 bases. V gave up 7 bases and J gave up 4 bases; unmatched junction bases: 5. Germline V lookup: CDR1 MGHDK, CDR2 SYGVNS. CDR3 length: 13 residues. This CDR3 is CASTRTGFYGYTF. In nucleotides, the CDR3 is TGTGCCAGCACCCGGACAGGGTTCTATGGCTACACCTTC.

The J gene is TRBJ2-7, the V gene TRBV28, with 10 bases fitting TRBD2. The CDR3 sequence is 19 residues long. Germline lookup yields CDR1 MDHEN and CDR2 SYDVKM. Trimming at V came to 7 bases and at J to 0 bases, leaving 18 bases not matched to a gene. CDR3: CASTLRGAGGQSDSYEQYF. CDR3 nucleotides: TGTGCCAGCACCTTGCGAGGAGCGGGAGGGCAATCAGACTCCTACGAGCAGTACTTC.

This clone was seen only once. The rearrangement links TRBV5-1 to TRBJ2-1; D is perhaps TRBD1 or TRBD2 (5 bases each). Germline assignment: CDR1 SGHRS and CDR2 YFSETQ. V was cut by 3 bases and J by 9 bases, with 22 bases left in between. This CDR3 spans 16 amino acids. This CDR3 is CASSSALLERGTEQFF. The CDR3 DNA reads TGCGCCAGCAGCTCTGCCCTACTAGAGAGGGGTACTGAGCAGTTCTTC.

The V and J genes are TRBV5-1 and TRBJ2-3; D is possibly TRBD1 (6 bases). CDR3 length equals 14 residues. The V gene's germline CDR1 is SGHRS and CDR2 YFSETQ. Deletions cut 0 bases from V and 3 bases from J, with 8 bases between. The CDR3 bases are TGCGCCAGCAGCTTGGTAAGGGGGACAGATACGCAGTATTTT. The encoded protein is CASSLVRGTDTQYF.

V is TRBV19 and J is TRBJ1-5; D is unresolved. The CDR3 covers 15 residues. Germline V lookup: CDR1 LNHDA, CDR2 SQIVND (reference sequence). V dropped 4 bases and J dropped 1 base, with 11 bases sitting between them. The CDR3 sequence is CASSTDLGSNQPQHF. CDR3 coding DNA: TGTGCCAGTAGTACCGACCTGGGGAGCAATCAGCCCCAGCATTTT.

The chain couples TRBV20-1 to TRBJ2-4; TRBD2 is a possible D gene (5 bases). CDR1 is DFQATT and CDR2 is SNEGSKA in the germline V gene (reference sequence). The CDR3 spans 11 residues. Trimming pared 3 bases from V and 9 bases from J, leaving 9 bases between. As DNA, the CDR3 is TGCAGTGCTAGGGGGAGTGGCATTCAGTACTTC. Translating it yields CSARGSGIQYF.

The chain couples TRBV18 to TRBJ2-3, with D uncertain. The CDR3 is 12 amino acids. V was pared by 0 bases and J by 6 bases, with 4 bases between. Germline values: CDR1 KGHSH, CDR2 LQKENI. CDR3 in amino acids: CASSPPSDTQYF. The CDR3 DNA is TGTGCCAGCTCACCACCGAGTGATACGCAGTATTTT.

The CDR3 DNA reads as TGTGCCATCAGTGACCAGACTCCCTTCTACGAGCAGTACTTC. The encoded protein is CAISDQTPFYEQYF. V gene TRBV10-3 combines with J gene TRBJ2-7; the D is unclear. The CDR3 totals 14 residues. Germline lookup yields CDR1 ENHRY and CDR2 SYGVKD. V was trimmed by 3 bases and J by 3 bases, leaving 12 bases between them.

The gene calls are TRBV4-2 and TRBJ2-3; a weak D match, TRBD2 (5 bases). CDR3 length: 19 residues. Germline-derived CDR1 and CDR2 are LGHNA and YNFKEQ. Between the trimmed V and J ends, which lost 1 base and 1 base, there was a span of 21 bases. CDR3 protein: CASSQGWAGAGLGTDTQYF. The DNA for the CDR3 is TGTGCCAGCAGCCAAGGCTGGGCGGGTGCTGGTTTGGGCACAGATACGCAGTATTTT.

The chain joins TRBV18 to TRBJ1-5; no definite D call. Per germline, CDR1 KGHSH and CDR2 LQKENI. This CDR3 is built from 14 residues. Trimming left V 3 bases short and J 7 bases short, with 13 bases between. DNA of the CDR3: TGTGCCAGCTCACCGAGCCCCACTGAGCAGCCCCAGCATTTT. Its protein is CASSPSPTEQPQHF.

The CDR3 sequence is CASRGQGRVNTGELFF. The DNA for the CDR3 is TGTGCCAGCAGGGGACAGGGCCGAGTGAACACCGGGGAGCTGTTTTTT. J is TRBJ2-2 and V is TRBV7-2; 9 bases line up with TRBD1. V gave up 6 bases and J gave up 1 base; unmatched junction bases: 6. Germline lookup yields CDR1 SGHTA and CDR2 FQGNSA. This CDR3 contains 16 residues.

The CDR3 sequence: CASFLGGQGASYEQYF. CDR3 nucleotides: TGTGCCAGCTTCCTTGGGGGTCAGGGTGCCTCCTACGAGCAGTACTTC. The chain joins TRBV5-6 to TRBJ2-7, with D perhaps being TRBD1 or TRBD2 (5 bases each). Per the germline V gene, CDR1 is SGHDT and CDR2 is YYEEEE. CDR3 length: 16 amino acids. V was cut by 7 bases and J by 0 bases, with 20 bases left in between.

The J gene is TRBJ2-1, the V gene TRBV29-1, with 7 positions matching TRBD2. Losses at the gene ends were 2 bases for V and 3 bases for J; bases not matched to a gene: 7. The V gene's germline CDR1 is SQVTM and CDR2 ANQGSEA. CDR3 size: 15 residues. The CDR3 is CSVESGAGVYNEQFF. Written as DNA, the CDR3 is TGCAGCGTTGAATCTGGGGCGGGAGTCTACAATGAGCAGTTCTTC.